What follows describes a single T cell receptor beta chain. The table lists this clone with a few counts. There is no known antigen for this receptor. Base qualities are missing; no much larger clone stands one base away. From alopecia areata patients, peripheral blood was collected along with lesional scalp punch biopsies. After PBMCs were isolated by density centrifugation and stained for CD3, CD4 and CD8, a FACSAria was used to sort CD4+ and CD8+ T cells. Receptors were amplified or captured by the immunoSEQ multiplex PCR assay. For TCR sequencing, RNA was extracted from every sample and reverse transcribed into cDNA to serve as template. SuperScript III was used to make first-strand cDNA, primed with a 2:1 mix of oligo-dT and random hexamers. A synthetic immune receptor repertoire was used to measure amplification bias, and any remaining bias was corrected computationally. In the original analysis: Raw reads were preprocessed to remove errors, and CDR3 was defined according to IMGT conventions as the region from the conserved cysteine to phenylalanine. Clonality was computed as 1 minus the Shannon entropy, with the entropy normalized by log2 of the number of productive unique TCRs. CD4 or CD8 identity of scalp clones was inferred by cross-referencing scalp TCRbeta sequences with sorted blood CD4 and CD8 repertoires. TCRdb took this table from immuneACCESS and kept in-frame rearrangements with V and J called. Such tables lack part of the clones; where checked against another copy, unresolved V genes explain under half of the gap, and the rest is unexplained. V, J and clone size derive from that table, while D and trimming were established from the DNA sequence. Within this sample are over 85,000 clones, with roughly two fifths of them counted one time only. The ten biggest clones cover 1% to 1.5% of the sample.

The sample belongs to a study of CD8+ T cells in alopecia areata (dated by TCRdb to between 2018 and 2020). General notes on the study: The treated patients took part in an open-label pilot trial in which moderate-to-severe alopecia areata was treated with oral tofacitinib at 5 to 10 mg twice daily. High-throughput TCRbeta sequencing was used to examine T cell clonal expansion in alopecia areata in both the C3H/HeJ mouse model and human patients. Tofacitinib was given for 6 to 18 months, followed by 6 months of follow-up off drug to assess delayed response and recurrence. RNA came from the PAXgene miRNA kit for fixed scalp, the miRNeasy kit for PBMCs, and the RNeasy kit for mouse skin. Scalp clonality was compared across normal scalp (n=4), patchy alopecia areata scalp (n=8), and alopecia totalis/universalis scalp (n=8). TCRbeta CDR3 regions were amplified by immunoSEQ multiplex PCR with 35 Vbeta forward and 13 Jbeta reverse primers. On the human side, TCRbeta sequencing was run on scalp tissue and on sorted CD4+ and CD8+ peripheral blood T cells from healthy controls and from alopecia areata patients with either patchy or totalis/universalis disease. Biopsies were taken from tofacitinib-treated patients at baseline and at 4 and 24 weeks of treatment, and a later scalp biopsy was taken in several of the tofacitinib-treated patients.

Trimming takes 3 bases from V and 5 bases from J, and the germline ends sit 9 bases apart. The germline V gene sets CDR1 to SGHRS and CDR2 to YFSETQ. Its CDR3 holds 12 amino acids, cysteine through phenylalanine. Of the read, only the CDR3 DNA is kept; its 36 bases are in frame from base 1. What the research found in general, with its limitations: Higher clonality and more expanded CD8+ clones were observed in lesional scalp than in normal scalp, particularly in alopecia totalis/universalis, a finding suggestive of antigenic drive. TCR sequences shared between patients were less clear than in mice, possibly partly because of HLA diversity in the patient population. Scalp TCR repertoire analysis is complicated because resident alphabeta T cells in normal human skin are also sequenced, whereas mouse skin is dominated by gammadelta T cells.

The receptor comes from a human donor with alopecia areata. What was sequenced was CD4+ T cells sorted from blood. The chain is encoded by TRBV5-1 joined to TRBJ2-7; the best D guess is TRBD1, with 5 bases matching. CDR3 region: CASSWGGDEQYF. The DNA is TGCGCCAGCAGCTGGGGCGGCGACGAGCAGTACTTC. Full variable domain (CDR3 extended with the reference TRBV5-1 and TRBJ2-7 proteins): KAGVTQTPRYLIKTRGQQVTLSCSPISGHRSVSWYQQTPGQGLQFLFEYFSETQRNKGNFPGRFSGRQFSNSRSEMNVSTLELGDSALYLCASSWGGDEQYFGPGTRLTVT.